Each of the 10 T cell receptor beta chains below was sequenced from the same sample in a study of T cell responses to AZD1222 COVID-19 vaccine. This table comes from immunoSEQ multiplex PCR, and its TCRdb copy is limited to in-frame clones, with some not included. The sample carries 100,000 to 150,000 clones, 80% to 95% recorded once. The sample was peripheral blood, taken 28 days after the second AZD1222 dose. The receptors derive from an adult who received the AZD1222 COVID-19 vaccine.

The rearrangement links TRBV28 to TRBJ1-2; D perhaps matches TRBD1 (5 bases). Germline values: CDR1 MDHEN, CDR2 SYDVKM. Trimming cost V 2 bases and J 2 bases, with 12 bases left between them. The CDR3 runs 15 residues. CDR3 loop: CASSLVPGRNYGYTF. DNA of the CDR3: TGTGCCAGCAGTTTAGTCCCAGGGCGGAACTATGGCTACACCTTC.

The chain uses TRBV19 and TRBJ1-6; D is undetermined. Per germline, CDR1 LNHDA and CDR2 SQIVND (reference sequence). The CDR3 consists of 12 residues. Deletions cut 3 bases from V and 7 bases from J, with 4 bases between. CDR3 amino acids: CASSIRNSPLHF. DNA for the CDR3: TGTGCCAGTAGTATCAGGAATTCACCCCTCCACTTT. Variable domain in full (rest from reference TRBV19 and TRBJ1-6): DGGITQSPKYLFRKEGQNVTLSCEQNLNHDAMYWYRQDPGQGLRLIYYSQIVNDFQKGDIAEGYSVSREKKESFPLTVTSAQKNPTAFYLCASSIRNSPLHFGNGTRLTVT.

The chain has TRBV30 and TRBJ1-1; no definite D call. The CDR3 spans 12 residues. Germline lookup yields CDR1 GTSNPN and CDR2 SVGIG (reference sequence). The V end was cut by 3 bases, the J end by 3 bases, with 8 bases between. The CDR3 DNA is TGTGCCTGGAGCTACCCTTACACTGAAGCTTTCTTT. Its protein is CAWSYPYTEAFF.

V usage is TRBV19 and J usage is TRBJ1-1; maybe TRBD1 (5 bases). Germline lookup yields CDR1 LNHDA and CDR2 SQIVND (reference sequence). The CDR3 runs 13 residues. The ends were cut back, 9 bases at V and 0 bases at J, with 11 bases in the middle. CDR3: CASSGSMNTEAFF. The CDR3 nucleotides are TGTGCCAGCTCAGGGTCAATGAACACTGAAGCTTTCTTT. Combining the CDR3 with reference TRBV19 and TRBJ1-1 gives the whole variable domain DGGITQSPKYLFRKEGQNVTLSCEQNLNHDAMYWYRQDPGQGLRLIYYSQIVNDFQKGDIAEGYSVSREKKESFPLTVTSAQKNPTAFYLCASSGSMNTEAFFGQGTRLTVV.

This clone was seen once. J is TRBJ1-4 and V is TRBV18, with TRBD1 identical over 9 bases. Germline V gives CDR1 KGHSH, CDR2 LQKENI. This CDR3 is 15 amino acids long. V was clipped by 5 bases and J by 8 bases; unmatched bases: 9. The CDR3 DNA reads as TGTGCCAGCTCATCTAGGACAGGGGAGGACGAAAAACTGTTTTTT. It specifies CASSSRTGEDEKLFF.

The chain combines TRBV27 with TRBJ2-2; D call uncertain. Per the germline V gene, CDR1 is MNHEY and CDR2 is SMNVEV (reference sequence). This CDR3 is built from 16 residues. V was shortened by 2 bases and J by 0 bases, with 10 bases between the two germline ends. DNA for the CDR3: TGTGCCAGCAGTTTAGGTTGGACGGCGAACACCGGGGAGCTGTTTTTT. Residues: CASSLGWTANTGELFF.

The V call is TRBV6-5, the J call TRBJ1-2; TRBD1 is a possible D gene (6 bases). Germline CDR1 and CDR2: MNHEY and SVGAGI. V was trimmed by 5 bases and J by 2 bases, leaving 9 bases between them. The CDR3 covers 13 residues. CDR3 DNA sequence: TGTGCCAGCAGTAGTCAGGGGAACTATGGCTACACCTTC. Translated: CASSSQGNYGYTF.

This clone was seen only once. The chain employs TRBV5-6 and TRBJ1-3, with D perhaps matching TRBD1 (6 bases). V lost 6 bases and J lost 0, with 13 bases in between. The CDR3 has 15 residues. Germline CDR1 is SGHDT and CDR2 is YYEEEE. The CDR3 DNA reads as TGTGCCAGCACCGAGGGGGGCCGCTCTGGAAACACCATATATTTT. It is translated as CASTEGGRSGNTIYF.

The chain combines TRBV6-2 or TRBV6-3 with TRBJ1-5; D is perhaps TRBD1 (5 bases). Germline CDR1 MNHEY, CDR2 SVGEGT. The V and J ends lost 4 bases and 6 bases respectively, with 7 bases between them. The CDR3 has 12 residues. The DNA for the CDR3 is TGTGCCAGCAGTTCCAGGGTTCAGCCCCAGCATTTT. This gives the protein CASSSRVQPQHF.

The chain is built from TRBV29-1 and TRBJ2-7; perhaps D is TRBD1 or TRBD2 (5 bases each). Per germline, CDR1 SQVTM and CDR2 ANQGSEA. The length of the CDR3 is 12 residues. The V end was cut by 2 bases, the J end by 7 bases, with 12 bases between. CDR3 sequence: CSVESGTREQYF. CDR3 bases: TGCAGCGTTGAATCAGGGACGAGGGAGCAGTACTTC.